A selection of T cell receptor beta chains follows, all from one sample in a study of T-cell reconstitution after alpha-beta-depleted transplantation in children. TCRdb itself ran the PCR reads through MiXCR, one entry per CDR3 protein. The sample yields some 140,000 distinct CDR3 sequences, about a tenth seen once. The input for sequencing was PBMCs, mostly from graft donor cells, taken 180 days after TCRalphabeta/CD19-depleted stem cell transplant. These receptors were taken from a girl younger than two who had a stem cell transplant for combined immunodeficiency, so the T cells may come from the graft donor. The CDR3 runs from the conserved cysteine through the conserved F or W. A D gene is named only where the DNA matches it firmly. Rows may omit the clone size; those that give it use once, few, many or a size class.

V gene: TRBV20-1
D gene: TRBD2
J gene: TRBJ2-7
clone size: few
CDR3 protein: CSARPATGLAGDEQYF
CDR3 DNA: TGCAGTGCTAGACCCGCGACGGGACTAGCGGGGGACGAGCAGTACTTC

V gene: TRBV6-5
D gene: TRBD2
J gene: TRBJ2-5
clone size: .
CDR3 protein: CASSYGSGVETQYF
CDR3 DNA: TGTGCCAGCAGTTACGGTAGCGGGGTGGAGACCCAGTACTTC

V gene: TRBV6-2/TRBV6-3
D gene: TRBD1
J gene: TRBJ1-2
clone size: few
CDR3 protein: CASSYPSNGQGEPYGYTF
CDR3 DNA: TGTGCCAGCAGTTACCCCTCAAACGGACAGGGTGAACCCTATGGCTACACCTTC

V gene: TRBV29-1
D gene: .
J gene: TRBJ2-3
clone size: .
CDR3 protein: CSVGPGLSTDTQYF
CDR3 DNA: TGCAGCGTTGGGCCGGGACTGAGCACAGATACGCAGTATTTT

V gene: TRBV12-3/TRBV12-4
D gene: .
J gene: TRBJ2-2
clone size: few
CDR3 protein: CASSQGFTGELFF
CDR3 DNA: TGTGCCAGCAGTCAGGGTTTCACCGGGGAGCTGTTTTTT

V gene: TRBV7-2
D gene: .
J gene: TRBJ1-1
clone size: .
CDR3 protein: CASSFSYVGGVEAFF
CDR3 DNA: TGTGCCAGCAGCTTCTCGTATGTGGGGGGCGTTGAAGCTTTCTTT

V gene: TRBV5-1
D gene: TRBD2
J gene: TRBJ2-3
clone size: .
CDR3 protein: CSSSPGTLADYTDTQYF
CDR3 DNA: TGCTCCAGCAGCCCCGGGACACTAGCGGACTACACAGATACGCAGTATTTT

V gene: TRBV20-1
D gene: .
J gene: TRBJ2-3
clone size: few
CDR3 protein: CSARDRRGGASTDTQYF
CDR3 DNA: TGCAGTGCTAGAGATCGGCGGGGCGGAGCTAGCACAGATACGCAGTATTTT

V gene: TRBV9
D gene: TRBD2
J gene: TRBJ2-7
clone size: many
CDR3 protein: CASSVGTSGYEQYF
CDR3 DNA: TGTGCCAGCAGCGTCGGGACTAGCGGCTACGAGCAGTACTTC

V gene: TRBV6-2/TRBV6-3
D gene: .
J gene: TRBJ2-2
clone size: few
CDR3 protein: CATLGGELFF
CDR3 DNA: TGTGCCACCCTAGGCGGGGAGCTGTTTTTT

V gene: TRBV30
D gene: .
J gene: TRBJ2-3
clone size: .
CDR3 protein: CAWSVLLTVRAGTDTQYF
CDR3 DNA: TGTGCCTGGAGTGTACTTCTTACTGTGCGGGCGGGCACAGATACGCAGTATTTT

V gene: TRBV7-7
D gene: .
J gene: TRBJ2-5
clone size: .
CDR3 protein: CAISLVPFSETQYF
CDR3 DNA: TGTGCTATCAGCTTAGTTCCGTTTTCAGAGACCCAGTACTTC

V gene: TRBV28
D gene: .
J gene: TRBJ1-5
clone size: many
CDR3 protein: CASSSWTESPNQPQHF
CDR3 DNA: TGTGCCAGCAGTTCGTGGACAGAAAGCCCCAATCAGCCCCAGCATTTT

V gene: TRBV2
D gene: .
J gene: TRBJ2-5
clone size: few
CDR3 protein: CASSESETGSRGTQYF
CDR3 DNA: TGTGCCAGCAGTGAAAGTGAGACCGGATCTAGAGGGACCCAGTACTTC

V gene: TRBV20-1
D gene: .
J gene: TRBJ2-7
clone size: .
CDR3 protein: CSASLTYPYEQYF
CDR3 DNA: TGCAGTGCTTCCCTGACATATCCCTACGAGCAGTACTTC

V gene: TRBV29-1
D gene: .
J gene: TRBJ2-3
clone size: few
CDR3 protein: CSVEGRGDSTDTQYF
CDR3 DNA: TGCAGCGTTGAAGGACGAGGGGATAGCACAGATACGCAGTATTTT

V gene: TRBV20-1
D gene: .
J gene: TRBJ2-7
clone size: few
CDR3 protein: CSARPAFRLDPLWEQYF
CDR3 DNA: TGCAGTGCTAGGCCGGCATTCCGACTAGACCCTCTGTGGGAGCAGTACTTC

V gene: TRBV29-1
D gene: .
J gene: TRBJ2-1
clone size: many
CDR3 protein: CSVETLRTSSYNEQFF
CDR3 DNA: TGCAGCGTTGAGACTCTACGGACGAGCTCCTACAATGAGCAGTTCTTC

V gene: TRBV6-2/TRBV6-3
D gene: TRBD1
J gene: TRBJ2-5
clone size: .
CDR3 protein: CASSYTRTGGETQYF
CDR3 DNA: TGTGCCAGCAGTTACACACGGACAGGGGGCGAGACCCAGTACTTC

V gene: TRBV4-3
D gene: .
J gene: TRBJ2-5
clone size: .
CDR3 protein: CASSQDLGSETQYF
CDR3 DNA: TGCGCCAGCAGCCAAGATCTGGGTTCGGAGACCCAGTACTTC

V gene: TRBV9
D gene: .
J gene: TRBJ1-6
clone size: few
CDR3 protein: CASSVHSSNSPLHF
CDR3 DNA: TGTGCCAGCAGCGTTCACAGCAGTAATTCACCCCTCCACTTT

V gene: TRBV29-1
D gene: TRBD1
J gene: TRBJ2-1
clone size: many
CDR3 protein: CSVSYRGEQFF
CDR3 DNA: TGCAGCGTTTCATACAGGGGTGAGCAGTTCTTC

V gene: TRBV10-3
D gene: .
J gene: TRBJ1-6
clone size: few
CDR3 protein: CAISAGTNSPLHF
CDR3 DNA: TGTGCCATCAGCGCTGGGACTAATTCACCCCTCCACTTT

V gene: TRBV7-2
D gene: TRBD1
J gene: TRBJ2-1
clone size: few
CDR3 protein: CASSFDRANYNEQFF
CDR3 DNA: TGTGCCAGCAGCTTTGACAGGGCTAACTACAATGAGCAGTTCTTC

V gene: TRBV20-1
D gene: .
J gene: TRBJ2-1
clone size: .
CDR3 protein: CSALPTWYGGNEQFF
CDR3 DNA: TGCAGTGCCCTACCGACGTGGTATGGGGGCAATGAGCAGTTCTTC

V gene: TRBV7-3
D gene: TRBD2
J gene: TRBJ2-1
clone size: few
CDR3 protein: CASSQRGGPNEQFF
CDR3 DNA: TGTGCCAGCAGTCAAAGGGGAGGGCCCAATGAGCAGTTCTTC

V gene: TRBV5-1
D gene: .
J gene: TRBJ1-6
clone size: few
CDR3 protein: CASSLGLFGSPLHF
CDR3 DNA: TGCGCCAGCAGCTTGGGCCTGTTCGGGTCACCCCTCCACTTT

V gene: TRBV27
D gene: .
J gene: TRBJ2-7
clone size: few
CDR3 protein: CASSPGQPSGEQYF
CDR3 DNA: TGTGCCAGCAGTCCAGGACAGCCCTCTGGAGAGCAGTACTTC

V gene: TRBV12-3/TRBV12-4
D gene: .
J gene: TRBJ1-2
clone size: .
CDR3 protein: CASSLLLDNLYGYTF
CDR3 DNA: TGTGCCAGCAGTTTACTGCTGGACAACCTATATGGCTACACCTTC

V gene: TRBV29-1
D gene: TRBD1
J gene: TRBJ2-1
clone size: few
CDR3 protein: CSVVGTVLYNEQFF
CDR3 DNA: TGCAGCGTTGTGGGGACAGTTCTCTACAATGAGCAGTTCTTC

V gene: TRBV7-2
D gene: .
J gene: TRBJ1-2
clone size: many
CDR3 protein: CASSFGGPNYGYTF
CDR3 DNA: TGTGCCAGCAGCTTCGGGGGGCCTAACTATGGCTACACCTTC